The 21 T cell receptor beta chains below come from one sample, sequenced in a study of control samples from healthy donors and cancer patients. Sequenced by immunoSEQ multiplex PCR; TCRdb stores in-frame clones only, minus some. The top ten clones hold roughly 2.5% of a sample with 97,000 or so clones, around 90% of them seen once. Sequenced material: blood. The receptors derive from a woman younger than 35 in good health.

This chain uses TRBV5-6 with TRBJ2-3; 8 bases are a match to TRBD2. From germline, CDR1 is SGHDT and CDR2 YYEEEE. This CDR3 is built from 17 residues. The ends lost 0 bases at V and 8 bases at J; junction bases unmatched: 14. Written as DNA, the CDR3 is TGTGCCAGCAGCTTGGCTTTCGGACGGGAGGGCCCTGTTACGCAGTATTTT. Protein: CASSLAFGREGPVTQYF.

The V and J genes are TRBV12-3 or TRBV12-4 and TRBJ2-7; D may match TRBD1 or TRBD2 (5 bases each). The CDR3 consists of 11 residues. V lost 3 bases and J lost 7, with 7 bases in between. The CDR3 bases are TGTGCCAGCAGTTTGGGGGTGGAGCAGTACTTC. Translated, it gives CASSLGVEQYF.

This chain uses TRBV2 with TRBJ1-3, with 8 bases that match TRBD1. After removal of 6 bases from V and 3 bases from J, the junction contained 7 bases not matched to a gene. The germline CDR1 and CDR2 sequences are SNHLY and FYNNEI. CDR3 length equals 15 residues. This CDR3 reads CASSPDRGLGNTIYF. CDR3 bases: TGTGCCAGCAGCCCAGACAGGGGACTTGGAAACACCATATATTTT.

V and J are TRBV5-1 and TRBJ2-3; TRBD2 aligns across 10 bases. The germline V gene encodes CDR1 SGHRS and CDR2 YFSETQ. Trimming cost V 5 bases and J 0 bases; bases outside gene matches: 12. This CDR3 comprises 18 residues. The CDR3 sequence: CASRPIRLAGLSTDTQYF. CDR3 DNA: TGCGCCAGCAGACCAATTAGACTAGCGGGTCTCAGCACAGATACGCAGTATTTT. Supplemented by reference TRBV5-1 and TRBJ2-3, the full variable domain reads KAGVTQTPRYLIKTRGQQVTLSCSPISGHRSVSWYQQTPGQGLQFLFEYFSETQRNKGNFPGRFSGRQFSNSRSEMNVSTLELGDSALYLCASRPIRLAGLSTDTQYFGPGTRLTVL.

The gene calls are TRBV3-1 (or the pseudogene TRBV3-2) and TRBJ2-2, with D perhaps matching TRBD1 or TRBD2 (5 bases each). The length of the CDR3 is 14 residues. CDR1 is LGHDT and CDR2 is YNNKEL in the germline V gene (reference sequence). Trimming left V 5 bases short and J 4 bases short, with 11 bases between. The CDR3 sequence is CASSRDPFTGELFF. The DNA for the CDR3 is TGTGCCAGCAGCAGGGACCCGTTCACCGGGGAGCTGTTTTTT.

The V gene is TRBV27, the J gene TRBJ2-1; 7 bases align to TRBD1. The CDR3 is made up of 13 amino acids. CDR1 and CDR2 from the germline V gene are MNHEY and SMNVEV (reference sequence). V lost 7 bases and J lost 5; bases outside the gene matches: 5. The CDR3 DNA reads TGTGCCAGCAACAGACAGGGTCACAATGAGCAGTTCTTC. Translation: CASNRQGHNEQFF.

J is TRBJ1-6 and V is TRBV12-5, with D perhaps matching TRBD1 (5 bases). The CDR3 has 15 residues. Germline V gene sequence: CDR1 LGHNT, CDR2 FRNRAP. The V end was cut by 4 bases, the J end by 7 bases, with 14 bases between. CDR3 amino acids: CASGWGVPANSPLHF. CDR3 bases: TGTGCTAGTGGTTGGGGGGTCCCGGCGAATTCACCCCTCCACTTT.

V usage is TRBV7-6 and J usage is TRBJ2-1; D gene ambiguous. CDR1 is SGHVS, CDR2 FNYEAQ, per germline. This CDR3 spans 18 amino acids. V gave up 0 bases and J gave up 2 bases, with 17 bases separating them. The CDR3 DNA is TGTGCCAGCAGCTTAGCGGCTAGAAGGGTGGATGCCTACAATGAGCAGTTCTTC. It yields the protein CASSLAARRVDAYNEQFF.

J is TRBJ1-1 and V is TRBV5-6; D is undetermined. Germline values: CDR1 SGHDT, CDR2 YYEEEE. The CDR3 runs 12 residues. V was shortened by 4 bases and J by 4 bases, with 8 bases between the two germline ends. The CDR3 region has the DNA TGTGCCAGCAGCGACGAGGGCACTGAAGCTTTCTTT. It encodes CASSDEGTEAFF.

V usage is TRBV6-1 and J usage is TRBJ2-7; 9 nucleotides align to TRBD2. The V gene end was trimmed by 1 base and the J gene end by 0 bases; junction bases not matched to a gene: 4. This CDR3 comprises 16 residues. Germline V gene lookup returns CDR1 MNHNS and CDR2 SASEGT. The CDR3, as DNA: TGTGCCAGCAGTGAAGGGCTAGCGGGGAGCTCCTACGAGCAGTACTTC. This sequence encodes CASSEGLAGSSYEQYF.

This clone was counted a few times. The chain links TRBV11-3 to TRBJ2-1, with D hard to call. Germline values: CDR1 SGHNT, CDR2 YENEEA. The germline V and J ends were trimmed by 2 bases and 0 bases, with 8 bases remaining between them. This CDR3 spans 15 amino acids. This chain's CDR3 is CASSLSPSSYNEQFF. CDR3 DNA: TGTGCCAGCAGCTTAAGTCCCAGCTCCTACAATGAGCAGTTCTTC.

CDR3 region: CASSLWGGATYEQYF. CDR3 DNA sequence: TGTGCCAGCAGCTTATGGGGTGGGGCCACCTACGAGCAGTACTTC. This sequence joins TRBV11-2 and TRBJ2-7; TRBD1 is a possible D gene (5 bases). Trimming pared 2 bases from V and 2 bases from J, leaving 13 bases between. CDR1 and CDR2 from the germline V gene are SGHAT and FQNNGV. The CDR3 runs 15 residues.

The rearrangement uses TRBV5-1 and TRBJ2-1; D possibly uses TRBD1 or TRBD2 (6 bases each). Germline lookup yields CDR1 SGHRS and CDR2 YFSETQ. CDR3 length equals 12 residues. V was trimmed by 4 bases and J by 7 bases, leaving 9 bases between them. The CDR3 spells CASSGGGNEQFF. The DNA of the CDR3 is TGCGCCAGCAGCGGAGGGGGGAATGAGCAGTTCTTC.

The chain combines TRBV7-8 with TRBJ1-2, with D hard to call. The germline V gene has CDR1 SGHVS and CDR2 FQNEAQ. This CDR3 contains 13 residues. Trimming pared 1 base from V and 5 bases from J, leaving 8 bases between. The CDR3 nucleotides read TGTGCCAGCAGCTTAGACCGAACTTATGGCTACACCTTC. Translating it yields CASSLDRTYGYTF.

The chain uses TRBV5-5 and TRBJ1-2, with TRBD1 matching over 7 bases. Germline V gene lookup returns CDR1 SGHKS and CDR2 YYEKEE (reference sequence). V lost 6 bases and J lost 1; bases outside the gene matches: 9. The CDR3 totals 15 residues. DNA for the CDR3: TGTGCCAGCACCCGAATAGACAGGGTTAACTATGGCTACACCTTC. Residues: CASTRIDRVNYGYTF.

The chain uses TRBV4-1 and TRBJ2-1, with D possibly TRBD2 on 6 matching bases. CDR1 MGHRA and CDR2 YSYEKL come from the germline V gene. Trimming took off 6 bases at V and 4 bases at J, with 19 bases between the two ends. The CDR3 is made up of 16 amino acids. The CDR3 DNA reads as TGCGCCAGCAGAGAAGGCGCTAGCGAAGAATACAATGAGCAGTTCTTC. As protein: CASREGASEEYNEQFF.

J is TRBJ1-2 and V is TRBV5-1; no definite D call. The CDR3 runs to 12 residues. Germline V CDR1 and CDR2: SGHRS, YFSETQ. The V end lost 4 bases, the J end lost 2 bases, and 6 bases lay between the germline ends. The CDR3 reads CASSPENYGYTF. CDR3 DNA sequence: TGCGCCAGCAGCCCCGAGAACTATGGCTACACCTTC. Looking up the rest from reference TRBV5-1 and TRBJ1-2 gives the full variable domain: KAGVTQTPRYLIKTRGQQVTLSCSPISGHRSVSWYQQTPGQGLQFLFEYFSETQRNKGNFPGRFSGRQFSNSRSEMNVSTLELGDSALYLCASSPENYGYTFGSGTRLTVV.

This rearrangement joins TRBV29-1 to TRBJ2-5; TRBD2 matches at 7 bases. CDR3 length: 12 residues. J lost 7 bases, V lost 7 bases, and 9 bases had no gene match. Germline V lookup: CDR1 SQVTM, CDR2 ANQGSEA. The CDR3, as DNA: TGCAGCGGGGGTACTGGGGGGGGGACCCAGTACTTC. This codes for CSGGTGGGTQYF.

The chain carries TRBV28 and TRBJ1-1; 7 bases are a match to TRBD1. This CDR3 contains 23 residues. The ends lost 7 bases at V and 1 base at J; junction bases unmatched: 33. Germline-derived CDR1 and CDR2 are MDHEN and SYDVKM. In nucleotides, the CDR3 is TGTGCCAGCACTTTGCAGTTTACATTTCCAGCTCTATTTCGGGACAGAACGAACACTGAAGCTTTCTTT. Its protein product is CASTLQFTFPALFRDRTNTEAFF.

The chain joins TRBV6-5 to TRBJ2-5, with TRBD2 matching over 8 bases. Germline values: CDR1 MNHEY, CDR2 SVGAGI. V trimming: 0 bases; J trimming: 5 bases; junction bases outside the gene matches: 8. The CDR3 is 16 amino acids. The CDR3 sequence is CASSYSIPGGDETQYF. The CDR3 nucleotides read TGTGCCAGCAGTTACTCCATACCGGGAGGGGACGAGACCCAGTACTTC.

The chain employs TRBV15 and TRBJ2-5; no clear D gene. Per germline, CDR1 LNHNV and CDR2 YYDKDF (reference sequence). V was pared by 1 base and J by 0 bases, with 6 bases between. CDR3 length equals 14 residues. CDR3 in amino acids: CATSRGHDQETQYF. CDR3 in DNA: TGTGCCACCAGCAGAGGTCACGACCAAGAGACCCAGTACTTC.